Following are 18 T cell receptor beta chains from one sample sequenced in a study of PD-1 blockade in classical Hodgkin lymphoma. Here immunoSEQ multiplex PCR was the method, and the copy in TCRdb shows in-frame clones only, minus some. The data show some 50,000 clones, with approximately 70% seen just once and approximately 9.9% held by the top ten. Every patient was affected by relapse after autologous stem cell transplantation, while exposure to brentuximab vedotin was not uniform. Sample: peripheral blood mononuclear cells (PBMCs), taken at baseline. The origin of the receptors is a human donor with classical Hodgkin lymphoma.

The chain joins TRBV5-6 to TRBJ2-1; no clear D. Germline V lookup: CDR1 SGHDT, CDR2 YYEEEE. Trimming removed 0 bases at V and 9 bases at J, with 13 bases between. CDR3 length equals 14 residues. CDR3 DNA sequence: TGTGCCAGCAGCTTGGGCCAGTGGCACGCTGAGCAGTTCTTC. Translated, it gives CASSLGQWHAEQFF.

The chain has TRBV25-1 and TRBJ1-1; maybe TRBD1 (6 bases). This CDR3 has 12 amino acids. Per the germline V gene, CDR1 is MGHDK and CDR2 is SYGVNS. The V end lost 10 bases, the J end lost 6 bases, and 15 bases lay between the germline ends. The DNA for the CDR3 is TGTGCCACCACAGGGATCGACCCTGAAGCTTTCTTT. It encodes CATTGIDPEAFF. The variable domain in full, with the rest retrieved from reference TRBV25-1 and TRBJ1-1, is EADIYQTPRYLVIGTGKKITLECSQTMGHDKMYWYQQDPGMELHLIHYSYGVNSTEKGDLSSESTVSRIRTEHFPLTLESARPSHTSQYLCATTGIDPEAFFGQGTRLTVV.

V and J are TRBV5-1 and TRBJ2-1; TRBD1 might be the D (7 bases). Trimming removed 6 bases at V and 6 bases at J, with 16 bases between. Looked up from germline, CDR1 is SGHRS and CDR2 is YFSETQ. The CDR3 has 14 amino acids. In DNA form, the CDR3 reads TGCGCCAGCAAGGAGGGGGCCTACCTCAATGAGCAGTTCTTC. Translating it yields CASKEGAYLNEQFF.

The rearrangement joins TRBV9 to TRBJ1-4, with a tentative D call TRBD1 (5 bases). This CDR3 has 17 residues. CDR1 and CDR2 (germline): SGDLS, YYNGEE. Trimming took 0 bases from V and 0 from J, leaving 12 bases between them. The CDR3 DNA reads TGTGCCAGCAGCGTAGGAGCAGGGTTGCCAACTAATGAAAAACTGTTTTTT. It encodes CASSVGAGLPTNEKLFF.

The sample holds a few counts of this clone. The V call is TRBV27, the J call TRBJ2-5, with 8 bases matching TRBD2. Germline V gene lookup returns CDR1 MNHEY and CDR2 SMNVEV (reference sequence). The CDR3 contains 14 residues. Trimming at V came to 6 bases and at J to 0 bases, leaving 3 bases not matched to a gene. This CDR3 is CASRLLADQETQYF. In DNA, the CDR3 is TGTGCCAGCAGACTACTAGCGGACCAAGAGACCCAGTACTTC.

The V gene is TRBV28, the J gene TRBJ2-2; 9 nucleotides line up with TRBD2. The germline gives CDR1 MDHEN, CDR2 SYDVKM. The CDR3 is 16 amino acids. The V gene end was trimmed by 10 bases and the J gene end by 2 bases; junction bases not matched to a gene: 11. The DNA for the CDR3 is TGTGCCACCTTTTCAGCGGGAGGCTTTAACACCGGGGAGCTGTTTTTT. Residues: CATFSAGGFNTGELFF.

The rearrangement joins TRBV25-1 to TRBJ2-2; D call uncertain. The CDR3 extends over 13 amino acids. V lost 6 bases to trimming and J lost 3 bases, with 8 bases between them. Germline values: CDR1 MGHDK, CDR2 SYGVNS. The CDR3 coding sequence is TGTGCCAGCAGCGTAGGGTACACCGGGGAGCTGTTTTTT. Translating it yields CASSVGYTGELFF.

The CDR3 loop reads CASSWGSGAGELFF. The DNA for the CDR3 is TGTGCCAGCAGTTGGGGGTCAGGGGCCGGGGAGCTGTTTTTT. The chain combines TRBV6-5 with TRBJ2-2; the D gene is possibly TRBD1 (6 bases). V lost 4 bases and J lost 6, with 12 bases in between. The CDR3 spans 14 residues. Germline V gene lookup returns CDR1 MNHEY and CDR2 SVGAGI.

The J gene is TRBJ1-1, the V gene TRBV29-1; TRBD1 might be the D (6 bases). CDR3 length: 13 amino acids. The germline V gene encodes CDR1 SQVTM and CDR2 ANQGSEA. The V end was cut by 1 base, the J end by 3 bases, with 9 bases between. This chain's CDR3 is CSVEAQGYTEAFF. The CDR3, as DNA: TGCAGCGTTGAAGCCCAGGGGTACACTGAAGCTTTCTTT.

The V gene is TRBV30, the J gene TRBJ1-5; D is ambiguous. This CDR3 has 13 amino acids. V dropped 2 bases and J dropped 2 bases, with 7 bases sitting between them. CDR1 and CDR2 (germline): GTSNPN, SVGIG (reference sequence). CDR3 sequence: CAWSQMGNQPQHF. CDR3 nucleotides: TGTGCCTGGAGTCAAATGGGCAATCAGCCCCAGCATTTT. Combining the CDR3 with reference TRBV30 and TRBJ1-5 gives the whole variable domain SQTIHQWPATLVQPVGSPLSLECTVEGTSNPNLYWYRQAAGRGLQLLFYSVGIGQISSEVPQNLSASRPQDRQFILSSKKLLLSDSGFYLCAWSQMGNQPQHFGDGTRLSIL.

The rearrangement uses TRBV2 and TRBJ1-4; the match to TRBD1 covers 7 bases. The CDR3 runs to 14 residues. Germline V gives CDR1 SNHLY, CDR2 FYNNEI. Unmatched junction bases numbered 9, after V lost 6 bases and J lost 8 bases. In nucleotides, the CDR3 is TGTGCCAGCAGACCTCGGACAGGTACAGAAAAACTGTTTTTT. Encoded protein: CASRPRTGTEKLFF.

The table lists this clone with a few counts. J is TRBJ1-5 and V is TRBV6-1; 8 bases are shared with TRBD1. Looked up from germline, CDR1 is MNHNS and CDR2 is SASEGT. V shed 8 bases, J shed 4 bases, and the junction held 7 bases outside the gene matches. The CDR3 length is 14 residues. CDR3 nucleotide sequence: TGTGCCAGCCAACAGGGGGTAAGGAATCAGCCCCAGCATTTT. Translated, it gives CASQQGVRNQPQHF.

This clone has only a few counts. V is TRBV30 and J is TRBJ1-1; 7 nucleotides align to TRBD1. The CDR3 extends over 15 amino acids. Germline V gene data show CDR1 as GTSNPN and CDR2 as SVGIG (reference sequence). J gave up 1 base and V 5 bases, and 10 bases lay outside the gene matches. CDR3: CAWASQGRWNTEAFF. In DNA, the CDR3 is TGTGCCTGGGCATCACAGGGGCGATGGAACACTGAAGCTTTCTTT.

This clone occurred once. The gene calls are TRBV2 and TRBJ1-4; TRBD1 aligns across 7 bases. This CDR3 has 15 amino acids. Unmatched junction bases numbered 7, after V lost 5 bases and J lost 4 bases. CDR1 is SNHLY, CDR2 FYNNEI, per germline. Here the CDR3 reads CASSPQTGINEKLFF. The CDR3 region has the DNA TGTGCCAGCAGTCCCCAGACAGGGATTAATGAAAAACTGTTTTTT.

This CDR3 is CASSLFRGLQETQYF. The CDR3 DNA reads as TGTGCCAGCAGCTTATTCCGGGGGCTCCAAGAGACCCAGTACTTC. This chain joins TRBV7-2 and TRBJ2-5, with D possibly called TRBD1 or TRBD2 (6 bases each). CDR1 SGHTA and CDR2 FQGNSA come from the germline V gene. CDR3 length equals 15 residues. The V end was cut by 2 bases, the J end by 1 base, with 11 bases between.

The V and J genes are TRBV11-3 and TRBJ2-3; a possible D gene is TRBD1 (6 bases). This CDR3 spans 15 amino acids. CDR1 SGHNT and CDR2 YENEEA come from the germline V gene. Trimming took 4 bases from V and 5 from J, leaving 16 bases between them. The CDR3 nucleotides are TGTGCCAGCAGCTCCCAGGGGCCTGCCGGAGATACGCAGTATTTT. Translation gives CASSSQGPAGDTQYF.

The chain carries TRBV6-6 and TRBJ2-5; D remains ambiguous. The V gene's germline CDR1 is MNHNY and CDR2 SVGAGI (reference sequence). The CDR3 runs 15 residues. Trimming stripped 6 bases from V and 0 bases from J, with 14 bases between. The CDR3 DNA follows: TGTGCCAGCAGCCCCCCAGGCAGGTACCAAGAGACCCAGTACTTC. This codes for CASSPPGRYQETQYF.

The rearrangement uses TRBV4-1 and TRBJ2-3; 9 bases align to TRBD2. V was pared by 0 bases and J by 3 bases, with 7 bases of the junction left unmatched. The CDR3 spans 17 residues. The germline V gene encodes CDR1 MGHRA and CDR2 YSYEKL. CDR3 residues: CASSQDVLAGETDTQYF. The CDR3 DNA follows: TGCGCCAGCAGCCAAGACGTCTTAGCGGGAGAGACAGATACGCAGTATTTT.